Shown below are 23 T cell receptor delta chains from a single sample sequenced in a study of γδ T cells in repeated Plasmodium falciparum infection. Gammadelta T cells were flow-sorted from PBMC into Vgamma9/Vdelta2+ and Vdelta2-negative populations for bulk analysis. TCRdb re-called the multiplex PCR reads using CATT. Of roughly 93,000 delta-chain clones listed, 0.75% to 1% are singletons. The material sequenced was gamma-delta T cells from blood. Receptors were obtained from a pool of human donors (malaria-infected and uninfected, not separated).

This clone was seen more than once but under ten times. A far larger clone differs by one base, so this is likely a read error. The same CDR3 also results from other DNA sequences found in this sample. CDR3 region: CALGEVGRRTPGRYTDKLIF. CDR3 bases: TGTGCTCTTGGGGAGGTCGGGAGACGGACCCCGGGGAGGTACACCGATAAACTCATCTTT. The chain couples TRDV1 to TRDJ1, with a possible D match to TRDD3 (5 bases). V was trimmed by 3 bases and J by 0 bases, leaving 26 bases between them. Germline assignment: CDR1 TSWWSYY and CDR2 QGS. There are 20 residues in the CDR3.

This clone came up many times. This chain connects TRDV1 to TRDJ1; D call uncertain. Trimming left V 4 bases short and J 0 bases short, with 24 bases between. The CDR3 is 19 amino acids. Germline V gene data show CDR1 as TSWWSYY and CDR2 as QGS. CDR3 sequence (DNA): TGTGCTCTTGGGGGCTCTACCCGTCGGGACAGTACTTACACCGATAAACTCATCTTT. This translates into CALGGSTRRDSTYTDKLIF.

A word on this clone: The translation of this DNA and the TCRdb protein of a much larger clone differ at residue 3, probably owing to a read error; the protein shown here is translated from the DNA. DNA for the CDR3: TGTGCCCGTGACACCGTCGGGGATAAAAGCGATAAACTCATCTTT. Residues: CARDTVGDKSDKLIF. V and J are TRDV2 and TRDJ1; 7 positions agree with TRDD3. The J gene, absent from TCRdb, was called here by matching the DNA to germline. Per the germline V gene, CDR1 is GEAIGNYY and CDR2 is EKD. The CDR3 consists of 15 residues.

This clone showed up just a few times. With a far larger clone one base away, a read error is the likely cause. Other DNA sequences in the same sample also yield this CDR3. This rearrangement joins TRDV2 to TRDJ1, with TRDD3 matching over 10 bases. The J gene comes from matching the DNA to germline here; TCRdb lacks it. The germline V gene encodes CDR1 GEAIGNYY and CDR2 EKD. The CDR3 runs to 16 residues. The CDR3 sequence is CACDTVEGDTPDKLIF. CDR3 coding DNA: TGTGCCTGCGACACCGTAGAGGGGGATACGCCCGATAAACTCATCTTT.

This clone has just a few counts. This likely stems from a read error, as it lies one base from a far larger clone. Other DNA variants within this sample encode the same CDR3. J is TRDJ1 and V is TRDV3, with D possibly being TRDD3 (6 bases). TCRdb does not report a J gene; here it was assigned by matching the DNA to germline references. V was trimmed by 3 bases and J by 0 bases, leaving 20 bases between them. The CDR3 loop spans 16 amino acids. In germline, CDR1 is TVYSNPD, CDR2 GDNSRS (reference sequence). DNA of the CDR3: TGTGCCTTCATCCGACCCTGTCGGGGATACACCGATAAACTCATCTTT. The encoded protein is CAFIRPCRGYTDKLIF.

Remarks on this clone: A read error likely explains this, since a far larger clone differs by one base. The J gene has no call, while the V gene is TRDV1; TRDD3 is the table's D call, not checked against the DNA. The CDR3 length is 24 residues. Looked up from germline, CDR1 is TSWWSYY and CDR2 is QGS. CDR3 residues: CALGELEIIPNPYRGTRYTDKLIF. The CDR3 DNA sequence: TGTGCTCTTGGGGAACTAGAGATCATCCCAAATCCGTACCGGGGGACGAGGTACACCGATAAACTCATCTTC.

This clone was observed a handful of times. A far bigger clonotype differs at one base, so this is likely a read error. Within the sample, other DNA sequences also encode this same CDR3. The rearrangement joins TRDV1 to TRDJ1, with TRDD3 matching over 8 bases. Assignment of the J gene here rests on matching the DNA to germline, because TCRdb gives none. Germline CDR1 and CDR2: TSWWSYY and QGS. The CDR3 sequence is 19 residues long. CDR3 region: CALAAPASAGGRYTDKLIF. As DNA, the CDR3 is TGTGCTCTCGCCGCCCCAGCTTCAGCTGGGGGAAGGTACACAGATAAACTCATCTTT.

There are a few counts of this clone. TCRdb attributes to this sequence the protein of a much larger clone, which differs from the DNA translation at residue 10; a read error is likely, and the protein displayed is translated from the DNA. The chain couples TRDV1 to TRDJ1; a weak D match, TRDD3 (7 bases). The CDR3 consists of 21 residues. Trimming took off 5 bases at V and 0 bases at J, with 31 bases between the two ends. Germline V lookup: CDR1 TSWWSYY, CDR2 QGS. CDR3 in amino acids: CALGIRPSRCWGVPYTDKLIF. The CDR3 nucleotides are TGTGCTCTTGGGATTCGGCCTTCCCGCTGCTGGGGGGTTCCGTACACCGATAAACTCATCTTT.

Ten or more counts support this clone. A far larger clone differs by one base, so this is likely a read error. Additional DNA sequences in this sample encode the identical CDR3. V is TRDV2 and J is TRDJ1, with 9 bases fitting TRDD3. No J gene is reported in TCRdb; it was inferred here by comparing the DNA with germline. Germline-derived CDR1 and CDR2 are GEAIGNYY and EKD. Germline trimming cut 3 bases from V and 0 bases from J; bases unmatched to any gene: 19. The CDR3 is 20 residues long. The CDR3 region is CACDSPPGDTNAFYTDKLIF. CDR3 nucleotides: TGTGCCTGTGACTCCCCTCCGGGGGATACAAACGCTTTCTACACCGATAAACTCATCTTT.

This clone was counted between two and nine times. The amino acid sequence in TCRdb belongs to a much larger clone and departs from this DNA's translation at residue 16, likely a sequencing read error; the sequence shown is translated from the DNA. The V call is TRDV2, the J call TRDJ3, with D possibly TRDD3 on 5 matching bases. TCRdb does not report a J gene; here it was assigned by matching the DNA to germline references. Germline CDR1 reads GEAIGNYY; CDR2 reads EKD. This CDR3 region has 19 residues. In DNA form, the CDR3 reads TGTGCCTGTGACACCGTTGGGAAAGGAGAATCCTGGGACACCCGAAAGATGTTTTTC. Translating it yields CACDTVGKGESWDTRKMFF.

This clone came up a few times. TCRdb pairs this DNA with a much larger clone's protein that differs at residue 3, likely a read error; the protein shown was translated from the DNA. The chain employs TRDV1 and TRDJ1; a weak D match, TRDD3 (7 bases). TCRdb lists no J gene, so it was determined here by aligning the DNA to germline. In germline, CDR1 is TSWWSYY, CDR2 QGS. The CDR3 length is 25 residues. CDR3 bases: TGTGCTCGTGGGGACAGAGGAGTTTGGTCCTTCCCACTGGGGCAAGGGGTTCCACGCACCGATAAACTCATCTTT. Its protein is CARGDRGVWSFPLGQGVPRTDKLIF.

On this clone itself: The protein that TCRdb holds for this DNA derives from a much larger clone and differs from the translated DNA at residue 13, which likely indicates a read error; the protein shown here is translated from the DNA. The V gene is TRDV2, the J gene TRDJ1; TRDD3 matches at 9 bases. The J gene comes from matching the DNA to germline here; TCRdb lacks it. CDR3 length: 19 residues. Trimming at V came to 0 bases and at J to 4 bases, leaving 17 bases not matched to a gene. Looked up from germline, CDR1 is GEAIGNYY and CDR2 is EKD. This CDR3 reads CACDTGGYWGTPEIDKLIF. The CDR3 nucleotides are TGTGCCTGTGACACCGGGGGGTACTGGGGGACCCCGGAGATCGATAAACTCATCTTT.

This clone was counted many times. This likely traces to a read error, being one base from a far larger clone. Other DNA sequences of this sample code for an identical CDR3. V gene TRDV1 combines with J gene TRDJ1, with TRDD3 matching over 8 bases. This CDR3 spans 18 amino acids. In germline, CDR1 is TSWWSYY, CDR2 QGS. This CDR3 is CALGELWGTRYGTDKLIF. For the CDR3, the DNA is TGTGCTCTTGGGGAACTCTGGGGGACCCGTTACGGAACCGACAAACTCATCTTT.

The table lists this clone with a few counts. Only one base separates this from a far larger clonotype, so it likely reflects a read error. Within the sample, other DNA sequences also encode this same CDR3. The CDR3 here is CACDPILGDTHQTDKLIF. The CDR3 nucleotides read TGTGCCTGTGACCCGATACTGGGGGATACGCATCAAACCGACAAACTCATCTTT. This sequence joins TRDV2 and TRDJ1; 13 bases fit TRDD3. TCRdb records no J gene; here it was assigned by comparing the DNA to germline. From germline, CDR1 is GEAIGNYY and CDR2 EKD. The CDR3 spans 18 residues.

Comment on this clone: The protein TCRdb gives is from a much larger clone and does not agree with this DNA's translation at residue 17, likely a read error; the protein shown here comes from the DNA. The chain is built from TRDV1 and TRDJ1; the match to TRDD3 covers 11 bases. CDR1 and CDR2 from the germline V gene are TSWWSYY and QGS. The CDR3 has 19 amino acids. The CDR3 spells CALGEHTSLWGIHADKRIF. CDR3 sequence (DNA): TGTGCTCTTGGGGAACACACTTCCCTCTGGGGGATACACGCCGATAAACGCATCTTT.

This clone has only a few counts. This likely traces to a read error, being one base from a far larger clone. This sample includes further DNA sequences coding for the same CDR3. For the V gene the call is TRDV2; the J gene has no call; the table names TRDD3, a call not compared with the DNA. In germline, CDR1 is GEAIGNYY, CDR2 EKD. The CDR3 consists of 18 residues. Here the CDR3 reads CACDPVLGDPGRTDKLIF. The CDR3 DNA sequence: TGTGCCTGTGACCCCGTACTGGGGGATCCGGGGAGAACCGATAAACTAATCTTT.

This clone was observed a few times. The translation of this DNA and the TCRdb protein of a much larger clone differ at residue 5, probably owing to a read error; the protein shown here is translated from the DNA. The chain uses TRDV2 and TRDJ1, with 8 bases identical to TRDD3. The CDR3 extends over 20 amino acids. V shed 3 bases, J shed 0 bases, and the junction held 20 bases outside the gene matches. Germline values: CDR1 GEAIGNYY, CDR2 EKD. CDR3 coding DNA: TGTGCCTGTGACCCCCTAACGAAGGGGATACCCCCCCCGTACACCGATAAACTCATCTTT. This translates into CACDPLTKGIPPPYTDKLIF.

A note on this clone: A read error likely explains why the TCRdb protein, taken from a much larger clone, differs from this DNA's translation at residue 13; the protein shown is translated from the DNA. The chain carries TRDV1 and TRDJ1; perhaps TRDD3 as D (6 bases). CDR3 length: 21 residues. Germline-derived CDR1 and CDR2 are TSWWSYY and QGS. V lost 5 bases and J 2 bases, leaving 33 bases between the germline ends. CDR3 residues: CALGPQRASFGIWGRTDKLIF. The CDR3 DNA is TGTGCTCTTGGGCCCCAGAGGGCGTCCTTTGGGATATGGGGAAGGACCGATAAACTCATCTTT.

This clone has more than one count but fewer than ten. The protein TCRdb gives is from a much larger clone and does not agree with this DNA's translation at residue 3, likely a read error; the protein shown here comes from the DNA. This rearrangement joins TRDV1 to TRDJ1; TRDD2 aligns across 8 bases. In the absence of a J gene in TCRdb, the DNA was matched to germline to assign it here. Germline lookup yields CDR1 TSWWSYY and CDR2 QGS. The CDR3 loop spans 19 amino acids. The CDR3 here is CAPGIDFLLRLTNTDKLIF. CDR3 nucleotides: TGTGCTCCTGGGATAGACTTCCTACTCCGACTTACTAACACCGATAAACTCATCTTT.

This clone was seen at least ten times. The protein that TCRdb holds for this DNA derives from a much larger clone and differs from the translated DNA at residue 14, which likely indicates a read error; the protein shown here is translated from the DNA. This sequence joins TRDV2 and TRDJ1; TRDD3 agrees at 8 bases. Germline V gene sequence: CDR1 GEAIGNYY, CDR2 EKD. This CDR3 is 16 amino acids long. CDR3 region: CACDSVLGGGTDKPIF. Written as DNA, the CDR3 is TGTGCCTGTGACTCCGTACTGGGGGGAGGAACCGATAAACCCATCTTT.

This clone was observed a few times. The protein TCRdb gives is from a much larger clone and does not agree with this DNA's translation at residue 8, likely a read error; the protein shown here comes from the DNA. The chain has TRDV1 and TRDJ1; no definite D call. Deletions cut 4 bases from V and 2 bases from J, with 26 bases between. Germline V lookup: CDR1 TSWWSYY, CDR2 QGS. This CDR3 region has 19 residues. This chain's CDR3 is CALGVNFSLWPRETDKLIF. The CDR3 DNA reads TGTGCTCTTGGGGTAAACTTTTCTCTATGGCCCCGAGAGACCGATAAACTCATCTTT.

A remark on this clone: TCRdb has a much larger clone's protein, which differs at residue 12 from the translation of this DNA, likely because of a read error; what is shown is the protein translated from the DNA. The chain employs TRDV2 and TRDJ1; 11 bases align to TRDD3. No J gene was available from TCRdb, and it was assigned here by a germline match of the DNA. J gave up 1 base and V 0 bases, and 12 bases lay outside the gene matches. The CDR3 totals 19 residues. Per germline, CDR1 GEAIGNYY and CDR2 EKD. The CDR3 spells CACDTLPPGGYRSTDKLIF. CDR3 sequence (DNA): TGTGCCTGTGACACCCTGCCTCCTGGGGGATACAGAAGCACCGATAAACTCATCTTT.

In the case of this clone: It differs at one base from a far larger clone, so likely a read error. This same CDR3 is encoded by further DNA sequences in the sample. The gene calls are TRDV1 and TRDJ1; a weak D match, TRDD2 (8 bases). TCRdb supplies no J gene; here it was assigned by aligning the nucleotide sequence to germline. This CDR3 spans 25 amino acids. Trimming stripped 2 bases from V and 0 bases from J, with 40 bases between. Germline lookup yields CDR1 TSWWSYY and CDR2 QGS. The CDR3 nucleotides are TGTGCTCTTGGGGAAGCGCCACCCCCGGCTTCCTACCCTTACTGGGGTCTGGAGTACACCGATAAACTCATCTTT. It codes for CALGEAPPPASYPYWGLEYTDKLIF.